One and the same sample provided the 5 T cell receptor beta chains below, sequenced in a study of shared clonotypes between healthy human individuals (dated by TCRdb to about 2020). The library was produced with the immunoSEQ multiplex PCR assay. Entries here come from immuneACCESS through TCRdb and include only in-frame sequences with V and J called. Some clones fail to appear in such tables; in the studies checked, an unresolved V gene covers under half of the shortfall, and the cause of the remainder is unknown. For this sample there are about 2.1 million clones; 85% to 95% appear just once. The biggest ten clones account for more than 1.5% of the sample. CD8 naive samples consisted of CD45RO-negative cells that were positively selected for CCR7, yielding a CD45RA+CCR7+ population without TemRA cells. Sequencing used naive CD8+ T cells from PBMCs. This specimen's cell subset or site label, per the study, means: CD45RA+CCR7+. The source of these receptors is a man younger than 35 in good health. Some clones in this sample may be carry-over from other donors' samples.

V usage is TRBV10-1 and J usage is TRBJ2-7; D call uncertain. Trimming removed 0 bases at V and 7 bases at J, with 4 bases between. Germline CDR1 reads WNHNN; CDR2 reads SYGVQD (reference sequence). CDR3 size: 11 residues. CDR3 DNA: TGCGCCAGCAGTGAGTCCTGGGAGCAGTACTTC. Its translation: CASSESWEQYF.

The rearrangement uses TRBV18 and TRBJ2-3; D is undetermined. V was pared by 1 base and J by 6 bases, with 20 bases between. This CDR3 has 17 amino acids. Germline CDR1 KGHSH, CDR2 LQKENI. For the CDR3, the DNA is TGTGCCAGCTCACCACGTCTCCGGCCTGGGGATTTTGATACGCAGTATTTT. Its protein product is CASSPRLRPGDFDTQYF.

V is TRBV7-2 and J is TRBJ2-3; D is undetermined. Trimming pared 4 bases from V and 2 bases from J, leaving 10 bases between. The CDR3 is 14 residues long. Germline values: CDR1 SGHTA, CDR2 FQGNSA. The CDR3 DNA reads TGTGCCAGCAGCTCGCCCGTTTACACAGATACGCAGTATTTT. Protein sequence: CASSSPVYTDTQYF.

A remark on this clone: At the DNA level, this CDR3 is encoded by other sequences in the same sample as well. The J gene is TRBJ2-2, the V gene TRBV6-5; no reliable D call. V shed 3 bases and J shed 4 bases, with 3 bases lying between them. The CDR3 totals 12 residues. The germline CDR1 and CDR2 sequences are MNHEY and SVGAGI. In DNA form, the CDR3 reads TGTGCCAGCAGTTATCCCACCGGGGAGCTGTTTTTT. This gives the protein CASSYPTGELFF.

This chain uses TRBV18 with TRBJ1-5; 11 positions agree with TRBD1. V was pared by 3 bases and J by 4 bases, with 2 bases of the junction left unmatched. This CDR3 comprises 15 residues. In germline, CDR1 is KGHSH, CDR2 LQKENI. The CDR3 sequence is CASSPGTGGNQPQHF. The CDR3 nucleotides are TGTGCCAGCTCACCGGGGACAGGGGGAAATCAGCCCCAGCATTTT.